This TCR beta chain stems from a study of blood T cell repertoires in COVID-19. Study at large: Samples came from the United States, Italy and Spain, spanning acute and convalescent COVID-19.

CDR3 length: 15 amino acids. The V and J ends lost 5 bases and 5 bases respectively, with 15 bases between them. The germline gives CDR1 SGHTA, CDR2 FQGNSA. Methods used by the authors: How many nucleated cells were present was estimated from reference gene primer amplification. Profiled with immunoSEQ multiplex PCR; TCRdb holds only in-frame clones, not every one. That table gives V, J and clone size, and the DNA gave D and trimming. The sample carries 40,000 to 50,000 clones, approximately 90% recorded once. This rearrangement joins TRBV7-2 to TRBJ2-2; the D gene is possibly TRBD1 (6 bases). The sequence came from a man between 65 and 85 years old with acute or convalescent COVID-19. Sequences were obtained from peripheral blood. The CDR3 sequence: CASSPGQGWTGELFF. In DNA form, the CDR3 reads TGTGCCAGCAGCCCCGGGCAGGGGTGGACCGGGGAGCTGTTTTTT.